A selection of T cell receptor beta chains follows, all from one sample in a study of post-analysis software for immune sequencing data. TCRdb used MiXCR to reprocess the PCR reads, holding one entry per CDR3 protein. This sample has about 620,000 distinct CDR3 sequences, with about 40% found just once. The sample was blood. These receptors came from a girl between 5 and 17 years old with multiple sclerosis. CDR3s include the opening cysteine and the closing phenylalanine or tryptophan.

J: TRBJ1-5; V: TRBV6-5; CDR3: CASSYSKAGASNQPQHF
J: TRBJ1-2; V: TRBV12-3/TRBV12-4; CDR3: CASSVFRGLGYTF
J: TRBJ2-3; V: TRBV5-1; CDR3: CASSLGGKSDTQYF
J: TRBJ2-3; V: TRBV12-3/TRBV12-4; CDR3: CASSSRDRDADTQYF
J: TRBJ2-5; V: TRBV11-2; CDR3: CASSAEGLFQETQYF
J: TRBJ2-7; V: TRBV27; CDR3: CASSRRTPPYEQYF
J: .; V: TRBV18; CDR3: CASSLQGAIIQETQYF
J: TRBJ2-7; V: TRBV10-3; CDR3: CAISSGHYEQYF
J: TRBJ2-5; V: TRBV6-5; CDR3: CASRRTGGAETQYF
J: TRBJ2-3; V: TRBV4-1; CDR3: CASSQGLAGVMADTQYF
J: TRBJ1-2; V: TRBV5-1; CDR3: CASSSEPGIPGVGYTF
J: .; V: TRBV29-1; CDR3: CSVETPGHEQYF
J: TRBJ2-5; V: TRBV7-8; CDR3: CASSLGDWGAQETQYF
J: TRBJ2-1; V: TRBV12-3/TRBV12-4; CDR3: CACSSGTDNEQFF
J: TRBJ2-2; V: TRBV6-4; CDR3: CASSPGLANTGELFF
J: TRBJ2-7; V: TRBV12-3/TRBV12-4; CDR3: CASSLGLRGQGSYEQYF
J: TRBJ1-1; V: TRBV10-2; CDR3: CASSEETGGTEAFF
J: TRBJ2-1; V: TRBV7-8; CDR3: CASSLLLGAYNEQFF
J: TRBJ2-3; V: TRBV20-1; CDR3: CSAPEATTQYF